The present entry profiles one T cell receptor beta chain with its context. Only one count was recorded for this clone. It lacks a known antigen. No base quality values were provided; no much bigger clone lies one nucleotide off. The immunoSEQ Assay, a bias-controlled multiplex PCR, was used to amplify TCRbeta CDR3 regions from genomic DNA. In the paper's pipeline: Within the assay, amplification of reference gene primers was used to estimate how many nucleated cells each sample contained. To quantify the absolute abundance of each unique TCRbeta CDR3 rearrangement, sequence reads were collapsed and filtered. For each sample, productive Simpson clonality was calculated by taking the square root of Simpson's diversity index across productive rearrangements. TCRdb limited this immuneACCESS table to in-frame rearrangements with V and J called. A share of clones is missing; checked studies link under half to unresolved V genes, and the rest is unexplained. V, J and clone size are those of that table, while D and trimming were read from the DNA. The sample table shows some 280,000 clones, and around 86% are seen once. The ten largest clones add up to around 2.9% of the sample.

The sample comes from a study of blood T cell repertoires in COVID-19 (dated by TCRdb to between 2020 and 2021). A note on the overall study: Samples covering the acute and convalescent phases of COVID-19 were provided by collaborators in the United States, Italy and Spain. The prospective study material was composed of cDNA or gDNA derived from T cells, B-cell-depleted T cells, or PBMCs. Deeply sampled blood TCRbeta repertoires from subjects exposed to, actively infected with, or recovered from COVID-19 were included in the dataset. The repertoires were made available in a free public database intended to serve as a resource for research on the immune response to SARS-CoV-2. Samples came from the ongoing ImmuneRACE study (first 160 participants) plus 1,254 subjects from 6 global collaborators. Sample metadata almost always included a de-identified subject ID, COVID-19 status, age in years and sex. HLA class I and class II types, where available, came from metadata supplied by the sample provider rather than from assay-based typing.

The collaborating institutions used their own protocols to collect whole blood in K2EDTA tubes. For TCRbeta analysis, collaborators shipped samples as frozen whole blood, isolated PBMCs, or DNA extracted from either of those sample types. General study outcomes and caveats: The amount of clinical and demographic metadata varied by source and participant and was provided uncurated.

The sequenced sample consisted of peripheral blood. The clonotype comes from a woman aged 30 to 39 with active or convalescent COVID-19.

The DNA sequence is TGTGCCAGCAGTTTGGACAGGGGACAGCCCCAGCATTTT. Translated, this gives CASSLDRGQPQHF. Recombination connected TRBV28 to TRBJ1-5, and 9 bases in between align with TRBD1. The germline V and J ends show losses of 3 bases and 7 bases respectively, and no gene match explains 1 base of the junction. CDR1 and CDR2 were assigned from the germline V gene as MDHEN and SYDVKM. Reading from cysteine to phenylalanine, the CDR3 counts 13 amino acids. The kept DNA is CDR3 alone, 39 bases in frame from the first base.